The source of this T cell receptor (beta chain) is a study of T cells in Graves' hyperthyroidism and ophthalmopathy. Study details: Peripheral blood was secured at the point of initial diagnosis, before any treatment.

Only a few counts were recorded for this clonotype. Its antigen is currently unknown. Study results and limitations: A median about 6 months before onset, the model predicted ophthalmopathy.

RNA transcripts gave rise to amplified TCR beta CDR3 regions. Using the HTBI primer set, a first-round RT-PCR was run on the TCR CDR3. TCRdb ran MiXCR on the multiplex PCR reads and lists one entry per CDR3 protein. The sample lists 600,000 or so distinct CDR3 sequences, approximately 15% occurring once. Ophthalmopathy cases met thresholds of Clinical Activity Score at least 3, NOSPECS grade at least 4 and duration under 3 months. The length of the CDR3 is 14 residues. Trimming stripped 0 bases from V and 2 bases from J, with 8 bases between. The germline V gene encodes CDR1 MNHEY and CDR2 SVGAGI. The material sequenced was blood. The genes are TRBV6-5 and TRBJ2-7; D uncertain. This receptor was obtained from a woman aged 18-29 years with Graves' ophthalmopathy. CDR3 region: CASSYSDYAYEQYF. CDR3 sequence (DNA): TGTGCCAGCAGTTACTCGGATTACGCCTACGAGCAGTACTTC.